This T cell receptor beta chain was captured by sequencing in a study of control samples from healthy donors and cancer patients. CDR1 LNHDA and CDR2 SQIVND come from the germline V gene (reference sequence). Between the trimmed V and J ends, which lost 0 bases and 0 bases, there was a span of 12 bases. This CDR3 has 16 residues. TCRdb's copy holds only in-frame clones and misses some; the assay was immunoSEQ multiplex PCR. The sample has 90,000 to 100,000 clones, about four fifths seen once; the top ten hold roughly 2%. The rearrangement joins TRBV19 to TRBJ2-7; possible D gene TRBD1, 5 bases. Sequenced input: blood. The origin of this receptor is a man in his sixties in good health. The CDR3 here is CASSIDQGSSSYEQYF. The CDR3 coding sequence is TGTGCCAGTAGTATAGATCAGGGATCGAGCTCCTACGAGCAGTACTTC.